This T cell receptor (beta chain) derives from a study of T cells after yellow fever vaccination. This clonotype has ten or more counts. The target antigen is unknown. Overall study findings and caveats: Contamination of FACS-sorted repertoires by abundant clonotypes from the bulk population could occur. Only a minor proportion of clonotypes was detected across both CD4 and CD8 compartments. Most primary-vaccination clones recurred post-booster (around 97% CD4, around 88% CD8).

This CDR3 is 16 amino acids long. Germline V gives CDR1 SGDLS, CDR2 YYNGEE. The V and J ends lost 3 bases and 5 bases respectively, with 19 bases between them. A universal primer site and UMIs were added as TCR cDNA was made by 5'RACE template switching. TCRdb processed the 5' RACE reads anew with MiXCR; each CDR3 protein has one entry. The sample contains fewer than 400,000 distinct CDR3 sequences, over 5% of which appear only once. This sequence was found in a man younger than 45 who received the YFV17D yellow fever vaccine. Sequencing used PBMCs, obtained 5 days after the yellow fever booster vaccination. The V and J genes are TRBV9 and TRBJ2-3; D is perhaps TRBD1 (5 bases). CDR3 residues: CASSGGSVGAGDTQYF. In DNA form, the CDR3 reads TGTGCCAGCAGCGGCGGCTCTGTAGGGGCAGGAGATACGCAGTATTTT.